This entry lists 5 T cell receptor beta chains sequenced from one sample in a study of CD8 T cells in Susac syndrome (dated by TCRdb to the late 2010s). Receptor libraries were prepared by the immunoSEQ multiplex PCR assay. RNA was extracted using the RNeasy kit, and about 0.5 to 1 microgram was reverse transcribed with random hexamers. TCRdb took the public reads, trimmed them with fastp at Q25, ran MiXCR for clone calling and kept in-frame beta chains. Each record represents a unique CDR3 protein, reported with the most common genes and DNA among its rows. This sample gives about 300,000 distinct CDR3 sequences in total; roughly nine tenths of them show up just once. About 0.07% of the sample lies in the top ten. The source material was CD4+ T cells from PBMCs. The receptors derive from a human donor with multiple sclerosis.

This clonotype was found once. A read error may produce the germline difference seen at one junction end. The J gene is TRBJ2-6, the V gene TRBV5-1; 8 bases line up with TRBD1. This CDR3 has 18 amino acids. The germline CDR1 and CDR2 sequences are SGHRS and YFSETQ. CDR3 amino acids: CASSSDRGALSGANVLTF. In DNA, the CDR3 is TGCGCCAGCAGCTCCGACAGGGGCGCTTTGTCTGGTGCCAACGTCCTGACTTTC.

The gene calls are TRBV7-2 and TRBJ1-1, with D unclear. The V gene lost 6 bases and the J gene lost 1 base, with 12 bases spanning the gap. Germline CDR1 is SGHTA and CDR2 is FQGNSA. This CDR3 spans 14 amino acids. In nucleotides, the CDR3 is TGTGCCAGCAGTTCCAGGAGAGGGAACACTGAAGCTTTCTTT. Its translation is CASSSRRGNTEAFF.

The sample holds one count of this clonotype. The chain is built from TRBV27 and TRBJ2-1; 15 bases line up with TRBD2. The ends lost 1 base at V and 4 bases at J; junction bases unmatched: 8. Germline V CDR1 and CDR2: MNHEY, SMNVEV (reference sequence). This CDR3 is 19 amino acids long. The chain's CDR3 is CASSLLLGLAGGGYNEQFF. The DNA for the CDR3 is TGTGCCAGCAGTTTATTACTGGGACTAGCGGGAGGAGGGTACAATGAGCAGTTCTTC.

This chain joins TRBV19 and TRBJ2-1; D possibly corresponds to TRBD2 (5 bases). The germline CDR1 and CDR2 sequences are LNHDA and SQIVND (reference sequence). This CDR3 has 17 amino acids. V dropped 9 bases and J dropped 2 bases, with 23 bases sitting between them. The CDR3 loop reads CASRRPGSPSTYNEQFF. As DNA, the CDR3 is TGTGCCAGCCGCCGACCGGGATCCCCGTCTACCTACAATGAGCAGTTCTTC.

V gene TRBV7-8 combines with J gene TRBJ2-3; 9 nucleotides align to TRBD2. The CDR3 is 16 amino acids. CDR1 and CDR2 (germline): SGHVS, FQNEAQ. The V segment lost 3 bases and the J segment 3 bases; nucleotides outside the gene matches: 7. The CDR3 region has the DNA TGTGCCAGCAGCTTCCCTGCTAGCGGGGCAACAGATACGCAGTATTTT. As protein: CASSFPASGATDTQYF.